Below, 24 T cell receptor beta chains from the same sample are listed, as sequenced in a study of early T cells in non-severe SARS-CoV-2 infection. TCRdb itself ran the 5' RACE reads through MiXCR, one entry per CDR3 protein. The repertoire holds some 80,000 distinct CDR3 sequences, with approximately 12% as singletons. Sequencing was performed on whole blood, taken at baseline. Receptors were obtained from an adult who was a healthcare worker with PCR-confirmed SARS-CoV-2 infection or an uninfected control (not recorded which). The donor label of this sample is uncertain.

J is TRBJ2-3 and V is TRBV4-3; TRBD1 or TRBD2 may be the D gene (5 bases each). The V and J ends lost 0 bases and 6 bases respectively, with 10 bases between them. The germline gives CDR1 LGHNA, CDR2 YSLEER. The CDR3 is made up of 14 amino acids. CDR3 in amino acids: CASSQDKRGDTQYF. CDR3 sequence (DNA): TGCGCCAGCAGCCAAGATAAGAGGGGTGATACGCAGTATTTT.

In its sample, this clonotype was seen a few times. The chain links TRBV24-1 to TRBJ2-1; possibly TRBD2 for D (6 bases). Trimming took 1 base from V and 0 from J, leaving 9 bases between them. The germline CDR1 and CDR2 sequences are KGHDR and SFDVKD. CDR3 length equals 16 residues. DNA of the CDR3: TGTGCCACCAGTGATTTAACTAGCCACTCCTACAATGAGCAGTTCTTC. Translating gives CATSDLTSHSYNEQFF.

This clonotype was seen more than once but under ten times. This chain uses TRBV5-1 with TRBJ2-2; 10 bases map to TRBD1. V trimming: 0 bases; J trimming: 7 bases; junction bases outside the gene matches: 6. CDR3 size: 16 residues. Germline V gene sequence: CDR1 SGHRS, CDR2 YFSETQ. The DNA for the CDR3 is TGCGCCAGCAGCTTGGATGCGGGACAGGGGAGCGGGGAGCTGTTTTTT. Amino acid sequence: CASSLDAGQGSGELFF.

In its sample, this clonotype was seen many times. The rearrangement uses TRBV20-1 and TRBJ1-1; D not resolved. The CDR3 contains 11 residues. Trimming stripped 1 base from V and 4 bases from J, with 4 bases between. Germline lookup yields CDR1 DFQATT and CDR2 SNEGSKA (reference sequence). The CDR3 here is CSARVGTEAFF. The CDR3 nucleotides read TGCAGTGCTAGAGTCGGCACTGAAGCTTTCTTT.

Note on this clonotype: Relative to the germline gene, one junction end is altered; a read error may explain this. J is TRBJ2-2 and V is TRBV24-1; 8 nucleotides agree with TRBD1. The CDR3 is made up of 14 amino acids. Germline-derived CDR1 and CDR2 are KGHDR and SFDVKD. CDR3 loop: CATGDRGNTGELFF. CDR3 coding DNA: TGTGCCACCGGTGACAGGGGGAACACCGGGGAGCTGTTTTTT.

The chain uses TRBV27 and TRBJ2-5; the D is unclear. CDR3 size: 14 residues. Germline V gene data show CDR1 as MNHEY and CDR2 as SMNVEV (reference sequence). V shed 6 bases and J shed 2 bases, with 13 bases lying between them. The CDR3 nucleotides read TGTGCCAGCAGCCCAAGGATGATACAAGAGACCCAGTACTTC. Translation gives CASSPRMIQETQYF.

This clonotype came up many times. The J gene is TRBJ2-3, the V gene TRBV6-1, with no clear D. The germline V and J ends were trimmed by 2 bases and 3 bases, with 12 bases remaining between them. Germline CDR1 is MNHNS and CDR2 is SASEGT. The CDR3 runs to 15 residues. The CDR3 DNA follows: TGTGCCAGCAGTGAACGGGTAGGGATGACAGATACGCAGTATTTT. This codes for CASSERVGMTDTQYF.

J is TRBJ1-5 and V is TRBV10-3; D gene unclear. CDR3 length: 13 residues. V was pared by 3 bases and J by 7 bases, with 10 bases between. CDR1 and CDR2 (germline): ENHRY, SYGVKD. DNA for the CDR3: TGTGCCATCAGTGAATACGAGGCCCAGCCCCAGCATTTT. Amino acids: CAISEYEAQPQHF.

The chain recombines TRBV7-2 with TRBJ2-3, with 7 bases aligning to TRBD2. Per germline, CDR1 SGHTA and CDR2 FQGNSA. V lost 5 bases and J lost 4; bases outside the gene matches: 12. This CDR3 has 16 residues. The CDR3 nucleotides read TGTGCCAGCAGCCACAGCATATCGGCGGGAGCAGATACGCAGTATTTT. It is translated as CASSHSISAGADTQYF.

This clonotype was seen a handful of times. The chain is built from TRBV27 and TRBJ2-7; 7 bases match TRBD2. Germline CDR1 MNHEY, CDR2 SMNVEV (reference sequence). The CDR3 spans 15 residues. With V trimmed by 6 bases and J by 2 bases, 10 bases remained unmatched. The CDR3 region is CASSTGIGGAYEQYF. In nucleotides, the CDR3 is TGTGCCAGCAGCACGGGGATTGGGGGGGCCTACGAGCAGTACTTC.

This chain connects TRBV7-8 to TRBJ2-7; D possibly uses TRBD1 or TRBD2 (5 bases each). The CDR3 is 20 residues long. Trimming pared 3 bases from V and 2 bases from J, leaving 29 bases between. The germline gives CDR1 SGHVS, CDR2 FQNEAQ. CDR3 in DNA: TGTGCCAGCAGCTTTCCGTCGCGGCGGAAAGGGACGGAAAGACCCTACGAGCAGTACTTC. As protein: CASSFPSRRKGTERPYEQYF.

The chain is built from TRBV20-1 and TRBJ2-7, with D unclear. CDR1 and CDR2 from the germline V gene are DFQATT and SNEGSKA (reference sequence). The CDR3 covers 15 residues. V gave up 4 bases and J gave up 5 bases, with 21 bases separating them. CDR3 amino acids: CSATGNPTRRDEQYF. The DNA of the CDR3 is TGCAGTGCTACCGGTAACCCAACCCGACGCGACGAGCAGTACTTC.

This chain connects TRBV12-3 or TRBV12-4 to TRBJ2-2; TRBD1 is a possible D gene (6 bases). Deletions cut 7 bases from V and 5 bases from J, with 8 bases between. The CDR3 spans 12 residues. This CDR3 reads CASNRETGELFF. In DNA form, the CDR3 reads TGTGCCAGCAACAGGGAGACCGGGGAGCTGTTTTTT.

This clonotype was counted a few times. The CDR3 DNA reads TGCAGTGCTAGAGTCCTCTTCAACTATGGCTACACCTTC. The encoded protein is CSARVLFNYGYTF. The chain has TRBV20-1 and TRBJ1-2, with D hard to call. CDR3 length equals 13 residues. V lost 1 base to trimming and J lost 2 bases, with 8 bases between them. CDR1 is DFQATT, CDR2 SNEGSKA, per germline (reference sequence).

The chain links TRBV11-2 to TRBJ2-1, with a weak D call TRBD2 (5 bases). The CDR3 contains 14 residues. Germline CDR1 is SGHAT and CDR2 is FQNNGV. Trimming removed 3 bases at V and 9 bases at J, with 15 bases between. CDR3 sequence (DNA): TGTGCCAGCAGCTTCGAGGGATCGCCCCCTGAGCAGTTCTTC. Translated: CASSFEGSPPEQFF.

The table lists this clonotype with many counts. The chain joins TRBV6-5 to TRBJ2-3, with 8 bases that match TRBD2. Germline values: CDR1 MNHEY, CDR2 SVGAGI. V was pared by 11 bases and J by 3 bases, with 16 bases of the junction left unmatched. This CDR3 region has 16 residues. The CDR3: CAGSDGRAMGTDTQYF. The CDR3 DNA follows: TGTGCCGGCTCGGACGGGAGGGCCATGGGTACAGATACGCAGTATTTT.

This clonotype was detected only a few times. J is TRBJ1-5 and V is TRBV7-8, with D hard to call. V was pared by 3 bases and J by 3 bases, with 12 bases between. The CDR3 has 15 amino acids. Germline V gene sequence: CDR1 SGHVS, CDR2 FQNEAQ. CDR3 loop: CASSFRYGDNQPQHF. DNA of the CDR3: TGTGCCAGCAGCTTTCGATACGGAGACAATCAGCCCCAGCATTTT.

This clonotype was recorded at least ten times. The gene calls are TRBV15 and TRBJ1-5; D gene uncertain. The length of the CDR3 is 14 residues. V was clipped by 1 base and J by 1 base, with 5 bases between them. CDR1 is LNHNV, CDR2 YYDKDF, per germline (reference sequence). CDR3 residues: CATSRVRSNQPQHF. In DNA form, the CDR3 reads TGTGCCACCAGCAGAGTTCGCAGCAATCAGCCCCAGCATTTT.

This clonotype was seen only a few times. The chain recombines TRBV6-2 or TRBV6-3 with TRBJ2-1; 7 nucleotides align to TRBD1. The junction had 9 bases not matched to a gene; V was cut back by 5 bases and J by 2 bases. The CDR3 is 16 amino acids. From germline, CDR1 is MNHEY and CDR2 SVGEGT. CDR3 bases: TGTGCCAGCAGTAGTGCCGGACAGGCACCCTACAATGAGCAGTTCTTC. It yields the protein CASSSAGQAPYNEQFF.

At least ten counts were recorded for this clonotype. CDR3 in amino acids: CSAPDPVADTEAFF. The CDR3 bases are TGCAGTGCTCCCGACCCCGTCGCGGACACTGAAGCTTTCTTT. The gene calls are TRBV20-1 and TRBJ1-1; D gene unclear. The germline V and J ends were trimmed by 5 bases and 3 bases, with 16 bases remaining between them. CDR3 size: 14 residues. Per germline, CDR1 DFQATT and CDR2 SNEGSKA (reference sequence).

This clonotype was seen ten or more times. The CDR3, as DNA: TGTGCCAGCACTCAGGGGGGAGTAAACCACAATCAGCCCCAGCATTTT. Residues: CASTQGGVNHNQPQHF. The chain combines TRBV12-3 or TRBV12-4 with TRBJ1-5; TRBD1 matches at 7 bases. Trimming cost V 7 bases and J 3 bases; bases outside gene matches: 12. CDR3 size: 16 residues.

This clonotype showed up many times. This chain uses TRBV4-3 with TRBJ2-4, with a tentative D call TRBD1 (6 bases). CDR1 is LGHNA and CDR2 is YSLEER in the germline V gene. V was cut by 0 bases and J by 10 bases, with 19 bases left in between. The CDR3 runs 16 residues. CDR3 sequence reads: CASSQDTGSPVLIQYF. The CDR3 nucleotides are TGCGCCAGCAGCCAAGACACAGGGAGCCCCGTCTTAATTCAGTACTTC.

A few counts support this clonotype. This sequence joins TRBV20-1 and TRBJ2-7; D unclear. Germline CDR1 reads DFQATT; CDR2 reads SNEGSKA (reference sequence). The V end lost 4 bases, the J end lost 2 bases, and 9 bases lay between the germline ends. The CDR3 extends over 12 amino acids. Here the CDR3 reads CSATRAAYEQYF. CDR3 DNA sequence: TGCAGTGCTACTCGGGCCGCCTACGAGCAGTACTTC.

There are a few counts of this clonotype. The CDR3 DNA follows: TGTGCCAGCAGCCAAGTAAACAGGGCCAAGTACTTC. Encoded protein: CASSQVNRAKYF. The chain joins TRBV3-1 to TRBJ2-7, with D maybe TRBD1 (6 bases). This CDR3 has 12 residues. The germline gives CDR1 LGHDT, CDR2 YNNKEL (reference sequence). V gave up 1 base and J gave up 11 bases, with 12 bases separating them.